This T cell receptor beta chain was captured in a study of T cell responses to AZD1222 COVID-19 vaccine. Sequenced by immunoSEQ multiplex PCR; TCRdb stores in-frame clones only, minus some. Seen here are about 180,000 clones, 90% to 95% observed once, and the top ten hold around 1.6%. General study results and limits: Seropositive at baseline were only 5 to 7 AZD1222 recipients.

Details on this clone: The antigen remains unidentified.

Specimen: peripheral blood, collected 28 days after the second AZD1222 dose. The receptor was isolated from an adult who received the AZD1222 COVID-19 vaccine.

This CDR3 is CARRTAQETQYF. CDR3 nucleotides: TGTGCCAGACGGACAGCTCAAGAGACCCAGTACTTC. The V call is TRBV19, the J call TRBJ2-5; weak D call: TRBD1 (6 bases). CDR3 size: 12 residues. Germline lookup yields CDR1 LNHDA and CDR2 SQIVND (reference sequence). With 9 bases removed from V and 2 bases from J, the gap between germline ends came to 10 bases.